Following are 32 T cell receptor beta chains from one sample sequenced in a study of beta chain features in type 1 diabetes (dated by TCRdb to 2016 to 2018). Library preparation was by the immunoSEQ multiplex PCR assay. All of the isolated RNA was reverse transcribed with the High Capacity cDNA Reverse Transcription Kit, so expressed TCRB transcripts were sequenced. Drawn from immuneACCESS, this table holds only the in-frame rearrangements with V and J called that TCRdb kept. Clones are partly lost; checked studies trace under half to an unresolved V gene and leave the rest unexplained. This sample is represented by some 360,000 clones; 15% to 20% of them were singletons. About 0.044% of the sample is held by the ten biggest clonotypes. Sequenced: naive CD4+ T cells from blood. What the cell subset or site label conveys for this sample: true naive CD4+ T cells. Receptors originate from a young woman in good health.

This clone occurred a few times. The V and J genes are TRBV13 and TRBJ2-3; the match to TRBD2 covers 8 bases. V was pared by 7 bases and J by 0 bases, with 6 bases of the junction left unmatched. The CDR3 covers 15 residues. Germline CDR1 reads PRHDT; CDR2 reads FYEKMQ (reference sequence). The CDR3: CASTRSGASTDTQYF. CDR3 DNA: TGTGCCAGCACCCGTAGCGGGGCTAGCACAGATACGCAGTATTTT.

The J gene is TRBJ2-2, the V gene TRBV9; TRBD2 matches 8 bases. Per germline, CDR1 SGDLS and CDR2 YYNGEE. CDR3 length: 16 residues. The V gene end was trimmed by 0 bases and the J gene end by 5 bases; junction bases not matched to a gene: 6. Here the CDR3 reads CASSVGGLARTGELFF. The CDR3 DNA reads TGTGCCAGCAGCGTAGGTGGACTAGCTAGGACCGGGGAGCTGTTTTTT. Variable domain in full (rest from reference TRBV9 and TRBJ2-2): DSGVTQTPKHLITATGQRVTLRCSPRSGDLSVYWYQQSLDQGLQFLIQYYNGEERAKGNILERFSAQQFPDLHSELNLSSLELGDSALYFCASSVGGLARTGELFFGEGSRLTVL.

This clone has only a few counts. The V gene is TRBV29-1, the J gene TRBJ2-1, with 15 bases fitting TRBD2. The CDR3 is 16 residues long. In germline, CDR1 is SQVTM, CDR2 ANQGSEA. The junction had 6 bases not matched to a gene; V was cut back by 6 bases and J by 3 bases. In DNA, the CDR3 is TGCAGCGTGGCGGGACTAGCGGGAGGAGACTACAATGAGCAGTTCTTC. It is translated as CSVAGLAGGDYNEQFF.

This clone has just one count. The genes are TRBV7-6 and TRBJ2-7; TRBD2 is a possible D gene (5 bases). The V end lost 5 bases, the J end lost 2 bases, and 13 bases lay between the germline ends. Per the germline V gene, CDR1 is SGHVS and CDR2 is FNYEAQ. The CDR3 has 14 amino acids. The CDR3, as DNA: TGTGCCAGCAGCCCGCGGACTGATCCCTACGAGCAGTACTTC. This gives the protein CASSPRTDPYEQYF.

The chain recombines TRBV6-6 with TRBJ1-4, with 10 bases lining up with TRBD1. The CDR3 runs to 14 residues. The V gene end was trimmed by 7 bases and the J gene end by 10 bases; junction bases not matched to a gene: 9. The V gene's germline CDR1 is MNHNY and CDR2 SVGAGI (reference sequence). CDR3 loop: CASILDRGQGKLFF. The CDR3 nucleotides read TGTGCCAGCATCCTAGACAGGGGGCAGGGAAAACTGTTTTTT.

This clone was detected only a few times. This sequence joins TRBV18 and TRBJ2-1; 8 nucleotides align to TRBD1. Germline V gene lookup returns CDR1 KGHSH and CDR2 LQKENI. CDR3 length: 15 residues. V dropped 3 bases and J dropped 2; count of bases not matched to a gene: 3. The DNA of the CDR3 is TGTGCCAGCTCACCGGGACAGGAAGCCTACAATGAGCAGTTCTTC. Its translation: CASSPGQEAYNEQFF.

The rearrangement links TRBV7-2 to TRBJ1-2; TRBD1 is a possible D gene (5 bases). The V end was cut by 4 bases, the J end by 0 bases, with 9 bases between. The CDR3 consists of 14 residues. In germline, CDR1 is SGHTA, CDR2 FQGNSA. The CDR3 DNA reads TGTGCCAGCAGCTCCGACAGCACTAACTATGGCTACACCTTC. Amino acid sequence: CASSSDSTNYGYTF.

This clone came up a few times. V usage is TRBV4-1 and J usage is TRBJ1-1; D not certain. The CDR3 has 15 residues. V shed 3 bases and J shed 0 bases, with 11 bases lying between them. The germline gives CDR1 MGHRA, CDR2 YSYEKL. CDR3 loop: CASSQNSLMNTEAFF. CDR3 nucleotides: TGCGCCAGCAGCCAGAACAGCCTCATGAACACTGAAGCTTTCTTT.

J is TRBJ2-1 and V is TRBV7-3; 16 bases align to TRBD2. The CDR3 has 19 residues. The V and J ends lost 5 bases and 2 bases, in that order; junction bases with no gene match: 9. In germline, CDR1 is SGHTA, CDR2 FQGTGA. CDR3 sequence: CASSEGLAGGLITYNEQFF. CDR3 nucleotide sequence: TGTGCCAGCAGCGAGGGACTAGCGGGGGGGTTAATAACCTACAATGAGCAGTTCTTC.

V is TRBV5-1 and J is TRBJ2-5; 13 positions agree with TRBD2. Germline loops: CDR1 SGHRS, CDR2 YFSETQ. The V segment lost 4 bases and the J segment 5 bases; nucleotides outside the gene matches: 14. The CDR3 extends over 18 amino acids. The CDR3 here is CASSQPGLAGSAGETQYF. The DNA for the CDR3 is TGCGCCAGCAGCCAACCGGGACTAGCGGGATCGGCGGGGGAGACCCAGTACTTC.

The chain employs TRBV7-8 and TRBJ2-6, with 9 nucleotides matching TRBD1. The J segment lost 2 bases and the V segment lost 5 bases, leaving 4 bases of the junction unmatched. The CDR3 covers 16 residues. Germline lookup yields CDR1 SGHVS and CDR2 FQNEAQ. CDR3 DNA sequence: TGTGCCAGCAGCCAGGGACAGGGCCCTGGGGCCAACGTCCTGACTTTC. It yields the protein CASSQGQGPGANVLTF.

This sequence joins TRBV6-5 and TRBJ2-2; 8 nucleotides agree with TRBD1. Losses at the gene ends were 6 bases for V and 4 bases for J; bases not matched to a gene: 4. CDR1 is MNHEY, CDR2 SVGAGI, per germline. CDR3 length: 14 amino acids. CDR3 region: CASRHTGGTGELFF. DNA of the CDR3: TGTGCCAGCAGGCACACAGGGGGCACCGGGGAGCTGTTTTTT.

The chain employs TRBV29-1 and TRBJ1-2; no clear D gene. The germline gives CDR1 SQVTM, CDR2 ANQGSEA. V was shortened by 5 bases and J by 5 bases, with 12 bases between the two germline ends. The CDR3 is made up of 12 amino acids. Here the CDR3 DNA reads TGCAGCGTTTGGTCTTCGAGATATGGCTACACCTTC. Translating gives CSVWSSRYGYTF.

This rearrangement joins TRBV5-4 to TRBJ2-7; D remains ambiguous. The length of the CDR3 is 14 residues. Germline CDR1 is SGHNT and CDR2 is YYREEE (reference sequence). V lost 0 bases and J lost 6, with 13 bases in between. The CDR3: CASSLGSILTEQYF. The DNA for the CDR3 is TGTGCCAGCAGCTTGGGTAGCATCCTGACCGAGCAGTACTTC.

This clone was detected only a few times. The V and J genes are TRBV15 and TRBJ2-3; 11 nucleotides agree with TRBD2. The CDR3 consists of 19 residues. With V trimmed by 2 bases and J by 0 bases, 10 bases remained unmatched. From germline, CDR1 is LNHNV and CDR2 YYDKDF (reference sequence). In DNA, the CDR3 is TGTGCCACCAGCAGACACGGGACTAGCGGAAATCTAAGCACAGATACGCAGTATTTT. It yields the protein CATSRHGTSGNLSTDTQYF.

This clone was observed a handful of times. The chain employs TRBV30 and TRBJ2-1, with no clear D. Trimming removed 3 bases from V and 4 bases from J, with 7 bases in between. Germline CDR1 reads GTSNPN; CDR2 reads SVGIG (reference sequence). The CDR3 spans 12 residues. The CDR3 DNA reads as TGTGCCTGGAGCCGTTCTTACAATGAGCAGTTCTTC. Protein: CAWSRSYNEQFF.

The chain links TRBV29-1 to TRBJ1-2, with D unclear. The CDR3 extends over 10 amino acids. The V end was cut by 5 bases, the J end by 5 bases, with 6 bases between. Germline V CDR1 and CDR2: SQVTM, ANQGSEA. The CDR3 nucleotides are TGCAGCGTTTCTACGTATGGCTACACCTTC. This codes for CSVSTYGYTF.

This clone was found a few times. The chain uses TRBV10-3 and TRBJ2-1, with 7 bases that match TRBD1. J gave up 6 bases and V 8 bases, and 7 bases lay outside the gene matches. Germline V CDR1 and CDR2: ENHRY, SYGVKD. The CDR3 is made up of 13 amino acids. As DNA, the CDR3 is TGTGCCATCCTAGCCGGGACAGCCAATGAGCAGTTCTTC. Translation: CAILAGTANEQFF.

A single count supports this clone. The chain uses TRBV29-1 and TRBJ2-1, with TRBD2 matching 12 bases. After removal of 7 bases from V and 7 bases from J, the junction contained 8 bases not matched to a gene. CDR1 is SQVTM, CDR2 ANQGSEA, per germline. The CDR3 totals 14 residues. The DNA for the CDR3 is TGCAGCGCCCCTCTAGCGGGAGGGCTTAATGAGCAGTTCTTC. The encoded protein is CSAPLAGGLNEQFF.

CDR3 amino acids: CASRRTGFTEAFF. For the CDR3, the DNA is TGTGCCAGCAGACGGACAGGGTTCACTGAAGCTTTCTTT. The V call is TRBV7-2, the J call TRBJ1-1; 8 positions match TRBD1. Germline CDR1 is SGHTA and CDR2 is FQGNSA. The CDR3 extends over 13 amino acids. The J segment lost 4 bases and the V segment lost 6 bases, leaving 4 bases of the junction unmatched.

The CDR3 protein is CASSRGGVSGGTYQETQYF. Written as DNA, the CDR3 is TGTGCCAGCAGCCGGGGAGGGGTTAGCGGGGGGACTTACCAAGAGACCCAGTACTTC. V is TRBV4-2 and J is TRBJ2-5; 10 bases agree with TRBD2. The CDR3 runs to 19 residues. Per germline, CDR1 LGHNA and CDR2 YNFKEQ. The V and J ends lost 4 bases and 0 bases, in that order; junction bases with no gene match: 14.

The gene calls are TRBV28 and TRBJ2-7; 7 bases align to TRBD1. Per germline, CDR1 MDHEN and CDR2 SYDVKM. Trimming at V came to 6 bases and at J to 3 bases, leaving 14 bases not matched to a gene. This CDR3 is built from 16 residues. The CDR3 bases are TGTGCCAGCAGAAACTTAGGGGGCCCACCCAACTACGAGCAGTACTTC. This encodes CASRNLGGPPNYEQYF.

The rearrangement links TRBV29-1 to TRBJ1-3; D remains ambiguous. The CDR3 covers 13 residues. In germline, CDR1 is SQVTM, CDR2 ANQGSEA. V shed 2 bases and J shed 0 bases, with 5 bases lying between them. CDR3 loop: CSVEQFSGNTIYF. The CDR3 DNA reads TGCAGCGTTGAACAGTTCTCTGGAAACACCATATATTTT. The full variable domain, with the rest looked up from reference TRBV29-1 and TRBJ1-3, is SAVISQKPSRDICQRGTSLTIQCQVDSQVTMMFWYRQQPGQSLTLIATANQGSEATYESGFVIDKFPISRPNLTFSTLTVSNMSPEDSSIYLCSVEQFSGNTIYFGEGSWLTVV.

This clone appeared a few times. This chain links TRBV5-1 with TRBJ1-6, with 7 bases fitting TRBD1. Looked up from germline, CDR1 is SGHRS and CDR2 is YFSETQ. J gave up 7 bases and V 1 base, and 11 bases lay outside the gene matches. This CDR3 spans 17 amino acids. The CDR3 spells CASSLRPTGVGNSPLHF. In DNA, the CDR3 is TGCGCCAGCAGCTTGCGACCCACAGGGGTAGGGAATTCACCCCTCCACTTT.

This rearrangement joins TRBV6-5 to TRBJ2-3; D is undetermined. The CDR3 is made up of 13 amino acids. V was clipped by 5 bases and J by 2 bases, with 8 bases between them. Germline CDR1 reads MNHEY; CDR2 reads SVGAGI. The chain's CDR3 is CASSPGYTDTQYF. The CDR3 DNA is TGTGCCAGCAGTCCCGGGTACACAGATACGCAGTATTTT.

The rearrangement links TRBV7-9 to TRBJ2-4; tentatively, D is TRBD1 (6 bases). With 6 bases removed from V and 0 bases from J, the gap between germline ends came to 12 bases. The CDR3 covers 15 residues. Looked up from germline, CDR1 is SEHNR and CDR2 is FQNEAQ (reference sequence). CDR3 region: CASSPGDLAKNIQYF. The CDR3 DNA reads TGTGCCAGCAGTCCAGGGGATCTAGCCAAAAACATTCAGTACTTC.

This clone has more than one count but fewer than ten. The chain couples TRBV14 to TRBJ2-7; D possibly corresponds to TRBD2 (5 bases). This CDR3 region has 14 residues. The V end lost 2 bases, the J end lost 4 bases, and 12 bases lay between the germline ends. CDR1 is SGHDN, CDR2 FVKESK, per germline. This chain's CDR3 is CASSQHPPGYEQYF. CDR3 nucleotide sequence: TGTGCCAGCAGCCAACACCCTCCGGGATACGAGCAGTACTTC.

This rearrangement joins TRBV4-1 to TRBJ2-7; 7 bases are shared with TRBD1. Germline V CDR1 and CDR2: MGHRA, YSYEKL. V shed 1 base, J shed 0 bases, and the junction held 9 bases outside the gene matches. The CDR3 totals 17 residues. As DNA, the CDR3 is TGCGCCAGCAGCCAAGTCGGGGCCTCAGGGGGCTCCTACGAGCAGTACTTC. It codes for CASSQVGASGGSYEQYF.

This clone turned up a few times. The gene calls are TRBV5-1 and TRBJ2-1; D might be TRBD2 (5 bases). The CDR3 extends over 16 amino acids. Trimming took off 4 bases at V and 8 bases at J, with 22 bases between the two ends. Looked up from germline, CDR1 is SGHRS and CDR2 is YFSETQ. The CDR3 region is CASSRRGRALRDEQFF. CDR3 nucleotides: TGCGCCAGCAGCCGCCGTGGGCGGGCCCTTCGGGATGAGCAGTTCTTC.

The chain combines TRBV6-6 with TRBJ1-1; maybe TRBD1 (5 bases). The CDR3 contains 15 residues. The V gene lost 0 bases and the J gene lost 1 base, with 9 bases spanning the gap. Per the germline V gene, CDR1 is MNHNY and CDR2 is SVGAGI (reference sequence). For the CDR3, the DNA is TGTGCCAGCAGTTACTCACCGGGGGGGAACACTGAAGCTTTCTTT. It specifies CASSYSPGGNTEAFF.

The chain joins TRBV9 to TRBJ2-7, with unresolved D. V gave up 7 bases and J gave up 1 base, with 3 bases separating them. This CDR3 region has 10 residues. Germline lookup yields CDR1 SGDLS and CDR2 YYNGEE. CDR3 loop: CASPSYEQYF. In DNA, the CDR3 is TGTGCCAGCCCATCCTACGAGCAGTACTTC.

This rearrangement joins TRBV9 to TRBJ2-7, with D possibly matching TRBD2 (7 bases). The germline V gene has CDR1 SGDLS and CDR2 YYNGEE. V was clipped by 2 bases and J by 0 bases, with 12 bases between them. The CDR3 extends over 15 amino acids. The CDR3 nucleotides read TGTGCCAGCAGCGTCGGCGGGGGCAACTCCTACGAGCAGTACTTC. Translated, it gives CASSVGGGNSYEQYF.